This T cell receptor beta chain emerged from a study of beta chain features in type 1 diabetes. Whole-study findings and limits: Among all four CD4+ subsets, Type 1 diabetes patients had TCRB CDR3s that were moderately but significantly shorter.

With respect to this clone: Its antigen is as yet unknown.

It was one heparinised blood draw, averaging approximately 100 mL, that each donor gave. Every bit of the isolated RNA underwent reverse transcription, so sequencing read expressed TCRB transcripts. Produced via immunoSEQ multiplex PCR; TCRdb's table is partial and in-frame only. The table includes 400,000 or so clones, around 12% detected once. The germline V gene has CDR1 SGHAT and CDR2 FQDESV (reference sequence). The CDR3 sequence is 17 residues long. Trimming took off 1 base at V and 3 bases at J, with 16 bases between the two ends. The gene calls are TRBV11-1 and TRBJ2-1, with D hard to call. Sequenced input: naive CD4+ T cells from blood. This TCR was sampled from a woman aged 18-29 years with type 1 diabetes. The CDR3 DNA sequence: TGTGCCAGCAGCTTAGGGCAGGCCCGAAAACGCTACAATGAGCAGTTCTTC. It yields the protein CASSLGQARKRYNEQFF.